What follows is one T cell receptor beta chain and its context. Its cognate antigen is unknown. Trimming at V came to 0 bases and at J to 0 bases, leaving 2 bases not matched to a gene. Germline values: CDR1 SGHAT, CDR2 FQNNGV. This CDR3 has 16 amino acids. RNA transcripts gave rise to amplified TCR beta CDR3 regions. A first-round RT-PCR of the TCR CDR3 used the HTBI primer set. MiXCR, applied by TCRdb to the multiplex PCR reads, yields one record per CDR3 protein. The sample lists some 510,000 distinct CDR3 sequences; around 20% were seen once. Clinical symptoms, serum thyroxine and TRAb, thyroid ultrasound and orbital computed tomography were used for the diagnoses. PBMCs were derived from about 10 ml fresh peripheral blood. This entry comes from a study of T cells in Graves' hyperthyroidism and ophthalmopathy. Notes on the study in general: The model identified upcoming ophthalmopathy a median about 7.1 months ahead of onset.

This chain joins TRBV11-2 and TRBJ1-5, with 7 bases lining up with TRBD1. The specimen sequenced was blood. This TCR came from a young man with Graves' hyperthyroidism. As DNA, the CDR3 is TGTGCCAGCAGCTTAGAAGGGACAGATAGCAATCAGCCCCAGCATTTT. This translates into CASSLEGTDSNQPQHF.